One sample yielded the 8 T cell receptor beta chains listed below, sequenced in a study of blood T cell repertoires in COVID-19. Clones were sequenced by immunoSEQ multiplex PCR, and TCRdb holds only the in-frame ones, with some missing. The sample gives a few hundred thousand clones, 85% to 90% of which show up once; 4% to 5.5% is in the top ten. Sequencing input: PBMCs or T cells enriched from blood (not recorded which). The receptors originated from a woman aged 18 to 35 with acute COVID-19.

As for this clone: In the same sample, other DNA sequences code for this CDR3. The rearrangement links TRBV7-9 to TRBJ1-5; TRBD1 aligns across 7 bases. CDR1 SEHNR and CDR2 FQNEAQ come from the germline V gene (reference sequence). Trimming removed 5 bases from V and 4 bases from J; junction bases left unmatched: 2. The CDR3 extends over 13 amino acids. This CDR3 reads CASSLTGNQPQHF. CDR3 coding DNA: TGTGCCAGCAGCCTGACAGGGAATCAGCCCCAGCATTTT.

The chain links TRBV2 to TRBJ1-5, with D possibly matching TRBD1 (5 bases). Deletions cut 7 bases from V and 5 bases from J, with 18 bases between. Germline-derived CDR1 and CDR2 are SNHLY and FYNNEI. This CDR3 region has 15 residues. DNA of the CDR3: TGTGCCAGCAAGGAGGGGAGGCGGCACGATCAGCCCCAGCATTTT. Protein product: CASKEGRRHDQPQHF.

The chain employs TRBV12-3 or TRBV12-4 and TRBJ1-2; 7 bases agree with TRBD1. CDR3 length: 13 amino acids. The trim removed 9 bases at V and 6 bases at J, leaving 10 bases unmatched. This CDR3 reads CASQFGQDHGYTF. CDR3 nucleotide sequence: TGTGCCAGTCAATTCGGACAGGACCATGGCTACACCTTC.

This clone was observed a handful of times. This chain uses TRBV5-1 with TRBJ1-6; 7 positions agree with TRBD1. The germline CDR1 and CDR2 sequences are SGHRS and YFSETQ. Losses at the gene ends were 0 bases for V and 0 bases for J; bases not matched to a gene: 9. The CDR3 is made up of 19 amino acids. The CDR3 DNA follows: TGCGCCAGCAGCTTGGCTGGTCCCAGGGGGAGCTCCTATAATTCACCCCTCCACTTT. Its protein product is CASSLAGPRGSSYNSPLHF.

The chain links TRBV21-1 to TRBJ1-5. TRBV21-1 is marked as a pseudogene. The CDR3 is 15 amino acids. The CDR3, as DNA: TGTGCCAGCAGCAAGGGTAGAGGGCCCCGTCAGCCCCAGCATTTT. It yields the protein CASSKGRGPRQPQHF.

This CDR3 is CASSPSFGGSYNSPLHF. CDR3 nucleotide sequence: TGTGCCAGCAGCCCATCATTCGGTGGCTCCTATAATTCACCCCTCCACTTT. This chain links TRBV3-1 (or the pseudogene TRBV3-2) with TRBJ1-6; no definite D call. CDR1 and CDR2 from the germline V gene are LGHDT and YNNKEL (reference sequence). The CDR3 has 17 residues. The V end lost 4 bases, the J end lost 0 bases, and 13 bases lay between the germline ends.

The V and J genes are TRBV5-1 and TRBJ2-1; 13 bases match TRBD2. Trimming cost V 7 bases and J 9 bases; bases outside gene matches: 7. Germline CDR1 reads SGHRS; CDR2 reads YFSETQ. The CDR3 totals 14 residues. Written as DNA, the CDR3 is TGCGCCAGCCCTACTAGCGGGAGGGGCGGTGAGCAGTTCTTC. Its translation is CASPTSGRGGEQFF.

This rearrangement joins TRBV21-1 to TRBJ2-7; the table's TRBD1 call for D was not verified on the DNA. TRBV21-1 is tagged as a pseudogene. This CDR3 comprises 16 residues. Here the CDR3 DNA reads TGTGCCAGCAGCAAATATCGGGACAGGGGGCACCACGAGCAGTACTTC. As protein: CASSKYRDRGHHEQYF.